The 7 T cell receptor beta chains given below trace back to one sample, sequenced in a study of CD8+ T cells in alopecia areata. As the sequencing template, cDNA was produced by extracting RNA and reverse transcribing it. Profiling relied on immunoSEQ multiplex PCR, and the TCRdb table lists in-frame clones only, not all of them. Among 95,000 to 150,000 clones, 47% were seen once, and the ten largest hold 10% to 13%. The specimen sequenced was NKG2D-low CD8+ T cells sorted from blood. The receptors stem from a human donor with alopecia areata.

CDR3 region: CAILRGPLGNEQFF. Here the CDR3 DNA reads TGTGCCATACTCAGGGGGCCTTTAGGGAATGAGCAGTTCTTC. The chain combines TRBV2 with TRBJ2-1; 8 bases align to TRBD1. Germline V gives CDR1 SNHLY, CDR2 FYNNEI. The trim removed 10 bases at V and 7 bases at J, leaving 12 bases unmatched. The CDR3 extends over 14 amino acids.

This chain uses TRBV30 with TRBJ2-2; D ambiguous. Germline V gene lookup returns CDR1 GTSNPN and CDR2 SVGIG (reference sequence). The CDR3 contains 12 residues. V was trimmed by 2 bases and J by 15 bases, leaving 16 bases between them. The chain's CDR3 is CAWSQPPGPMFF. CDR3 DNA: TGTGCCTGGAGTCAACCCCCCGGTCCGATGTTTTTT. Full variable domain (outside the CDR3, taken from reference TRBV30 and TRBJ2-2): SQTIHQWPATLVQPVGSPLSLECTVEGTSNPNLYWYRQAAGRGLQLLFYSVGIGQISSEVPQNLSASRPQDRQFILSSKKLLLSDSGFYLCAWSQPPGPMFFGEGSRLTVL.

The chain carries TRBV2 and TRBJ2-7; D is tentatively TRBD1 or TRBD2 (7 bases each). Trimming shortened V by 7 bases and J by 3 bases, and 19 bases separated the two germline ends. CDR3 length: 15 residues. Germline assignment: CDR1 SNHLY and CDR2 FYNNEI. The CDR3 loop is CASTPGGGRDYEQYF. In DNA, the CDR3 is TGTGCCAGCACCCCAGGGGGGGGGAGAGACTACGAGCAGTACTTC.

This rearrangement joins TRBV30 to TRBJ2-1; 8 nucleotides align to TRBD2. The CDR3 has 15 residues. Germline CDR1 reads GTSNPN; CDR2 reads SVGIG (reference sequence). V shed 2 bases and J 7 bases; nucleotides not matched to a gene: 10. DNA for the CDR3: TGTGCCTGGAGTTTCTCCCTCGGGGGGGAGAATGAGCAGTTCTTC. It codes for CAWSFSLGGENEQFF.

This clone has a handful of counts. The chain has TRBV7-3 and TRBJ1-1; 8 nucleotides match TRBD1. Germline V lookup: CDR1 SGHTA, CDR2 FQGTGA. J gave up 5 bases and V 4 bases, and 6 bases lay outside the gene matches. This CDR3 is built from 14 residues. CDR3 loop: CASSSTGEDTEAFF. The CDR3 nucleotides are TGTGCCAGCAGCTCGACAGGGGAGGATACTGAAGCTTTCTTT.

The chain links TRBV5-1 to TRBJ1-5; 7 nucleotides agree with TRBD1. Unmatched junction bases numbered 5, after V lost 3 bases and J lost 5 bases. CDR3 size: 14 residues. Germline-derived CDR1 and CDR2 are SGHRS and YFSETQ. The CDR3 reads CASSWGTDDQPQHF. The CDR3 DNA reads TGCGCCAGCAGCTGGGGGACAGATGATCAGCCCCAGCATTTT.

In this sample, this clone turned up a few times. The genes are TRBV14 and TRBJ2-1; possible D gene TRBD1, 5 bases. The germline V gene encodes CDR1 SGHDN and CDR2 FVKESK. The CDR3 extends over 16 amino acids. The V and J ends lost 4 bases and 2 bases respectively, with 15 bases between them. The CDR3 loop reads CASSRRQTSAYNEQFF. The DNA of the CDR3 is TGTGCCAGCAGCCGTAGACAGACCAGCGCCTACAATGAGCAGTTCTTC.